Detailed here is one T cell receptor (beta chain). In the authors' workflow: It was from reference gene primer amplification that nucleated cell counts were estimated. Generated by immunoSEQ multiplex PCR, the TCRdb table keeps only in-frame clones and is missing some. Clone size and the V and J calls come from that table; the DNA yielded D and trimming. The repertoire includes a few hundred thousand clones, about 87% of them detected once, and about a tenth sits in the top ten. Germline values: CDR1 LGHDT, CDR2 YNNKEL (reference sequence). This CDR3 contains 13 residues. Trimming took off 0 bases at V and 5 bases at J, with 4 bases between the two ends. The sample originates from a study of blood T cell repertoires in COVID-19. Overall study: Acute-phase and convalescent COVID-19 samples originated in the United States, Italy and Spain.

Enrollees, about 18 to 89 years old, lived in 24 US areas. The source of this sequence is a man aged 18 to 29 with acute COVID-19. The sample taken for sequencing was PBMCs or T cells enriched from blood (not recorded which). The chain joins TRBV3-1 (or the pseudogene TRBV3-2) to TRBJ1-4; D not certain. The CDR3 DNA reads as TGTGCCAGCAGCCAAGATCTAAATGAAAAACTGTTTTTT. It is translated as CASSQDLNEKLFF.